The sequence of this T cell receptor (beta chain) was determined in a study of shared clonotypes between healthy human individuals (dated by TCRdb to 2019 to 2021). Regarding the research as a whole: A few men and a couple of women, aged 18 to 49 years, made up the cohort. For each donor, CD4 naive and CD4 memory were each run on three plates, CD8 naive on two plates, and CD8 memory on one plate. To estimate repertoire size and how much clonotype sharing occurs between individuals, the study deeply sequenced the blood TCR repertoires of roughly 5 healthy adults. Different laboratories and diverse techniques were used to prepare libraries and sequence TCR repertoires, to increase sequencing depth and limit assay-specific biases. Leukapheresis yielded between about 0.9 and 9 billion PBMCs per donor.

CD8 naive samples consisted of CD45RO-negative cells that were positively selected for CCR7, yielding a CD45RA+CCR7+ population without TemRA cells. The donors were healthy, HIV-negative adults who had no recently reported acute infections or vaccinations. Only Caucasian adults living in Nashville, Tennessee, USA were represented among the donors. Blood was collected by leukapheresis, and PBMCs were isolated by Ficoll-Histopaque density gradient centrifugation and then cryopreserved in liquid nitrogen vapor phase. Purity and quantity of every magnetically sorted T cell population were checked by analytical flow cytometry. Each sorted fraction had its genomic DNA isolated and then quantified by UV absorbance on a Nanodrop 2000c. Using the deep immunoSEQ assay, TCR CDR3 regions were amplified from genomic DNA by multiplex PCR. Genomic DNA extracted from each cell subset was distributed evenly over all wells of several immunoSEQ 96-well plates, and each plate served as one replicate. Each replicate PCR for sorted subsets received about 220 ng genomic DNA, equal to 28,000 or so T cell genomes. Purified libraries were quantified with a Qubit 3.0 fluorometer, sized on a Bioanalyzer 2100, and re-quantified with the KAPA Library Quantification kit. Each immunoSEQ 96-well plate was sequenced on its own single-read 150-cycle Illumina NextSeq 550 flow cell. In the source study's methods: Because the immunoSEQ output held only junctional sequences and lacked quality scores, the filtering could not match the filtering applied to full-length reads. To assign V/J genes and CDR3, sequences were annotated against IMGT germline references using PyIR, a Python wrapper for IgBLAST v1.9. Reads with weak V/J assignments (E-value above 1e-6), missing CDR3, stop codons, out-of-frame junctions, or ambiguous translated residues were removed. V3J clonotypes were defined as sequences sharing the same inferred V gene, J gene, and CDR3 amino acid sequence. Percentage overlap between repertoires was calculated by dividing the number of shared unique clonotypes by the size of the smaller repertoire. RTK rarefaction, the Chao1 estimator, and Recon v2.1 estimates of unobserved clonotypes were used to assess repertoire richness. For all TCRbeta clonotypes obtained by the gDNA method from four donors, generation probabilities were computed with OLGA. The table was pulled from immuneACCESS by TCRdb, which kept in-frame rearrangements only. Such tables lose some clones; where checked, under half of the loss comes from unresolved V genes, and the rest has no known cause. That table furnishes V, J and clone size, whereas the DNA furnished D and trimming. The sample includes about 2.1 million clones, with more than 85% observed a single time. Of the sample, more than 1.5% falls within the top ten clones.

General study outcomes and caveats: The small number of donors limited the genetic and exposure-history diversity represented. Sharing across four donors was observed for around 5% of naive CD4, under 4% of naive CD8, over 2% of memory CD4, and roughly 0.4% of memory CD8 clonotypes. Larger estimated clonotype richness was generally found for naive subsets than for memory subsets. Sampling was limited to blood, and TCR repertoires in tissue likely differ from TCR repertoires in blood. Rarefaction of sorted-subset datasets indicated incomplete sequencing despite the large sequencing depth. Based on pairwise subsampling, the degree of clonotype sharing among donors was expected to be affected by sequencing depth. Compared with non-shared clonotypes, the clonotypes found in all four sorted-subset donors had higher generation probabilities.

In the case of this clone: Its cognate antigen has yet to be identified. The sample holds no much larger clone one base away, and base qualities are not on file.

Per the germline V gene (reference sequence), SSHAT is the CDR1 and FNYEAQ is the CDR2. Including the terminal cysteine and phenylalanine, the CDR3 comprises 15 residues. Of the read, only the CDR3 DNA is kept; its 45 bases are in frame from base 1. The germline V end is reduced by 5 bases and the J end by 2 bases; junction bases left unmatched: 9. The sample comprised naive CD8+ T cells from PBMCs. This specimen's cell subset or site label, per the study, means: CD45RA+CCR7+. The receptor's source is a man younger than 30 in good health. Some clones in this sample may be carry-over from other donors' samples. This sequence uses TRBV7-7 and TRBJ2-7, with 7 bases aligning to TRBD2. The nucleotide sequence is TGTGCCAGCAGCGCAGGCCGCGGGGGACCCTACGAGCAGTACTTC. This translates into CASSAGRGGPYEQYF.